This T cell receptor beta chain was identified in a study of blood T cell repertoires in COVID-19. Profiled with immunoSEQ multiplex PCR; TCRdb holds only in-frame clones, not every one. The data show a few hundred thousand clones, 88% seen once. V shed 8 bases and J shed 4 bases, with 12 bases lying between them. The germline gives CDR1 MNHEY, CDR2 SVGAGI. There are 13 residues in the CDR3. Notes on this clone: Within the sample, other DNA sequences also encode this same CDR3.

V and J are TRBV6-5 and TRBJ1-5; D not resolved. Input material: PBMCs or T cells enriched from blood (not recorded which). This receptor was taken from a woman aged 18-29 years who had recovered from COVID-19. CDR3 coding DNA: TGTGCCAGCGCAAGAGGAGGTAATCAGCCCCAGCATTTT. It yields the protein CASARGGNQPQHF.